A selection of T cell receptor beta chains follows, all from one sample in a study of siplizumab effects on memory and regulatory T cells. Profiling relied on immunoSEQ multiplex PCR, and the TCRdb table lists in-frame clones only, not all of them. The sample lists 92,000 or so clones; around 90% were seen once. Sequencing input: CD4+ T cells sorted from blood. These receptors originate from a human donor in good health. Both conserved end residues are part of each CDR3. A D gene is named only where the DNA matches it firmly.

V gene,J gene,D gene,CDR3 protein,CDR3 DNA
TRBV5-1,TRBJ2-1,.,CASRARGRNEQFF,TGCGCCAGCAGAGCCAGGGGTCGGAATGAGCAGTTCTTC
TRBV7-2,TRBJ2-1,TRBD2,CASSRDSGRALGDEQFF,TGTGCCAGCAGTCGAGATAGCGGGAGGGCCTTGGGGGATGAGCAGTTCTTC
TRBV16,TRBJ2-3,.,CASSQSTVTDTQYF,TGTGCCAGCAGCCAATCGACAGTCACAGATACGCAGTATTTT
TRBV28,TRBJ2-7,.,CASSVGMRLKAYEQYF,TGTGCCAGCAGTGTGGGCATGAGACTAAAAGCCTACGAGCAGTACTTC
TRBV4-1,TRBJ1-4,.,CASSLNSGRATNEKLFF,TGCGCCAGCAGCCTGAATTCAGGACGAGCAACTAATGAAAAACTGTTTTTT
TRBV19,TRBJ2-7,TRBD1,CASSTSLRTGYEQYF,TGTGCCAGTAGTACTTCTTTACGGACAGGGTACGAGCAGTACTTC
TRBV5-1,TRBJ2-1,.,CASSLGPGVNEQFF,TGCGCCAGCAGCTTGGGTCCCGGAGTGAATGAGCAGTTCTTC
TRBV19,TRBJ2-2,.,CASIPRNTGELFF,TGTGCCAGTATTCCCCGGAACACCGGGGAGCTGTTTTTT
TRBV10-3,TRBJ2-7,TRBD2,CAISDQQTSGSSYEQYF,TGTGCCATCAGTGACCAACAGACTAGCGGTAGCTCCTACGAGCAGTACTTC
TRBV12-5,TRBJ2-1,TRBD1,CASGLVTIAGTGPYNEQFF,TGTGCTAGTGGTTTGGTAACGATAGCCGGGACAGGTCCCTACAATGAGCAGTTCTTC